Following are 20 T cell receptor beta chains from one sample sequenced in a study of T cell changes during pregnancy in multiple sclerosis. TCRdb keeps only in-frame clones here, not all; method: immunoSEQ multiplex PCR. The data show 60,000 to 65,000 clones, approximately 92% seen once. The specimen was peripheral blood, collected in the second trimester of pregnancy. Receptors originate from a female donor with multiple sclerosis, enrolled in a pregnancy study.

This chain joins TRBV28 and TRBJ1-4, with D unresolved. Per germline, CDR1 MDHEN and CDR2 SYDVKM. This CDR3 is built from 13 residues. Between the trimmed V and J ends, which lost 4 bases and 2 bases, there was a span of 5 bases. The CDR3 DNA reads as TGTGCCAGCAGTTCTTTCACTAATGAAAAACTGTTTTTT. Its protein product is CASSSFTNEKLFF.

This clone has a single count. The gene calls are TRBV7-6 and TRBJ2-3, with 13 bases identical to TRBD2. This CDR3 has 17 amino acids. The germline V gene has CDR1 SGHVS and CDR2 FNYEAQ. With V trimmed by 1 base and J by 6 bases, 7 bases remained unmatched. This CDR3 is CASSLDGLAGEPDTQYF. CDR3 DNA sequence: TGTGCCAGCAGCTTAGACGGACTAGCGGGAGAACCTGATACGCAGTATTTT.

The rearrangement uses TRBV19 and TRBJ2-2, with 10 positions matching TRBD2. After removal of 4 bases from V and 1 base from J, the junction contained 0 bases not matched to a gene. The CDR3 loop spans 15 amino acids. Germline lookup yields CDR1 LNHDA and CDR2 SQIVND (reference sequence). In DNA, the CDR3 is TGTGCCAGTAGTAGACTAGCGGGGAACACCGGGGAGCTGTTTTTT. It is translated as CASSRLAGNTGELFF.

CDR3 sequence reads: CASSQGATPGYGYTF. The CDR3 nucleotides read TGCGCCAGCAGTCAGGGGGCAACGCCGGGCTATGGCTACACCTTC. The rearrangement links TRBV5-1 to TRBJ1-2, with 8 nucleotides matching TRBD1. The CDR3 has 15 amino acids. Germline assignment: CDR1 SGHRS and CDR2 YFSETQ. J was trimmed by 4 bases and V by 5 bases; bases with no gene match: 10.

The V call is TRBV11-2, the J call TRBJ2-5; D unclear. This CDR3 spans 14 amino acids. Trimming stripped 4 bases from V and 6 bases from J, with 15 bases between. Germline-derived CDR1 and CDR2 are SGHAT and FQNNGV. CDR3 nucleotides: TGTGCCAGCAGCTCCATCGACTGGATGAAGACCCAGTACTTC. As protein: CASSSIDWMKTQYF.

The J gene is TRBJ2-7, the V gene TRBV6-1; D perhaps matches TRBD2 (6 bases). The CDR3 is 13 residues long. V was trimmed by 8 bases and J by 0 bases, leaving 11 bases between them. Germline V CDR1 and CDR2: MNHNS, SASEGT. The DNA for the CDR3 is TGTGCCAGCGCGGGGCAAGGCTCCTACGAGCAGTACTTC. Translation gives CASAGQGSYEQYF.

V usage is TRBV19 and J usage is TRBJ1-4; D is uncertain. Germline assignment: CDR1 LNHDA and CDR2 SQIVND (reference sequence). The CDR3 is made up of 15 amino acids. V lost 3 bases and J lost 3, with 11 bases in between. This CDR3 reads CASSIEARPNEKLFF. The CDR3 DNA reads TGTGCCAGTAGTATTGAGGCTCGACCTAATGAAAAACTGTTTTTT.

The V call is TRBV7-3, the J call TRBJ1-3, with D uncertain. CDR3 length: 16 amino acids. Germline V gives CDR1 SGHTA, CDR2 FQGTGA. Deletions cut 2 bases from V and 4 bases from J, with 15 bases between. CDR3 in amino acids: CASSLSPPGRGNTIYF. The CDR3 DNA reads as TGTGCCAGCAGCTTATCCCCCCCAGGAAGAGGAAACACCATATATTTT.

The chain carries TRBV30 and TRBJ1-4; weak D call: TRBD1 (6 bases). The CDR3 sequence is 15 residues long. CDR1 is GTSNPN and CDR2 is SVGIG in the germline V gene (reference sequence). The germline V and J ends were trimmed by 3 bases and 0 bases, with 11 bases remaining between them. CDR3 nucleotides: TGTGCCTGGAGCCGAAACAGGGCAACTAATGAAAAACTGTTTTTT. It encodes CAWSRNRATNEKLFF.

The J gene is TRBJ2-7, the V gene TRBV27, with TRBD2 matching over 9 bases. The CDR3 runs to 14 residues. Per germline, CDR1 MNHEY and CDR2 SMNVEV (reference sequence). Losses at the gene ends were 2 bases for V and 4 bases for J; bases not matched to a gene: 3. CDR3 protein: CASSLAGGRYEQYF. CDR3 DNA sequence: TGTGCCAGCAGTTTAGCGGGAGGGCGGTACGAGCAGTACTTC.

The chain combines TRBV4-1 with TRBJ2-1; 11 nucleotides line up with TRBD2. Germline lookup yields CDR1 MGHRA and CDR2 YSYEKL. V gave up 1 base and J gave up 5 bases; unmatched junction bases: 4. This CDR3 contains 16 residues. The DNA for the CDR3 is TGCGCCAGCAGCCAAGGACTAGCGGGAAGGAACAATGAGCAGTTCTTC. This sequence encodes CASSQGLAGRNNEQFF.

The genes are TRBV5-6 and TRBJ2-5; 10 bases agree with TRBD1. The CDR3 is 16 residues long. CDR1 and CDR2 (germline): SGHDT, YYEEEE. V shed 4 bases and J 5 bases; nucleotides not matched to a gene: 11. CDR3 coding DNA: TGTGCCAGCAGCATAGACACGACAGGGGGCATGGAGACCCAGTACTTC. Translation: CASSIDTTGGMETQYF.

The chain recombines TRBV6-4 with TRBJ2-1, with 14 bases identical to TRBD2. Per the germline V gene, CDR1 is MRHNA and CDR2 is SNTAGT. Trimming removed 4 bases from V and 7 bases from J; junction bases left unmatched: 6. The CDR3 extends over 16 amino acids. Written as DNA, the CDR3 is TGTGCCAGCAGTGGGTCCGGGACTAGCGGGAGTAATGAGCAGTTCTTC. It translates to CASSGSGTSGSNEQFF.

V is TRBV29-1 and J is TRBJ2-7, with 10 nucleotides matching TRBD2. This CDR3 region has 14 residues. Per germline, CDR1 SQVTM and CDR2 ANQGSEA. The V and J ends lost 6 bases and 5 bases, in that order; junction bases with no gene match: 10. The CDR3 region is CSVAKASGRNEQYF. CDR3 DNA: TGCAGCGTGGCAAAGGCTAGCGGGAGAAACGAGCAGTACTTC.

In DNA form, the CDR3 reads TGTGCCAGCTCACCTGACAGGGCGAACACTGAAGCTTTCTTT. Translated: CASSPDRANTEAFF. The V gene is TRBV18, the J gene TRBJ1-1; 7 bases agree with TRBD1. V lost 3 bases, J lost 1 base, and 2 bases stayed unmatched. Germline CDR1 and CDR2: KGHSH and LQKENI. This CDR3 has 14 residues.

This clone was detected once. The J gene is TRBJ1-4, the V gene TRBV7-2; unclear D gene. The CDR3 is made up of 14 amino acids. Trimming stripped 2 bases from V and 5 bases from J, with 9 bases between. CDR1 is SGHTA and CDR2 is FQGNSA in the germline V gene. This chain's CDR3 is CASSLRTGNEKLFF. The CDR3 nucleotides read TGTGCCAGCAGCTTAAGGACGGGGAATGAAAAACTGTTTTTT.

The chain carries TRBV27 and TRBJ2-5, with TRBD1 identical over 9 bases. Trimming cost V 4 bases and J 5 bases; bases outside gene matches: 5. The CDR3 loop spans 14 amino acids. Germline CDR1 and CDR2: MNHEY and SMNVEV (reference sequence). CDR3 DNA sequence: TGTGCCAGCAGTTCAACTGGACAGGGGGAGACCCAGTACTTC. Protein sequence: CASSSTGQGETQYF.

The CDR3 is CASSQDGRSGGELFF. The DNA of the CDR3 is TGTGCCAGCAGCCAAGATGGCCGATCAGGCGGGGAGCTGTTTTTT. The rearrangement uses TRBV4-2 and TRBJ2-2; D unresolved. The CDR3 extends over 15 amino acids. The V end was cut by 0 bases, the J end by 7 bases, with 12 bases between. Germline V gene data show CDR1 as LGHNA and CDR2 as YNFKEQ.

This clone was observed a single time. The rearrangement joins TRBV11-3 to TRBJ2-3; 7 nucleotides align to TRBD1. Trimming cost V 0 bases and J 2 bases; bases outside gene matches: 8. The CDR3 is 17 residues long. Germline assignment: CDR1 SGHNT and CDR2 YENEEA. The CDR3 region has the DNA TGTGCCAGCAGCTTAGATTCAACAGGGGCCACCACAGATACGCAGTATTTT. Translating it yields CASSLDSTGATTDTQYF.

The J gene is TRBJ2-7, the V gene TRBV5-1; 12 bases are shared with TRBD2. With V trimmed by 5 bases and J by 2 bases, 5 bases remained unmatched. Germline CDR1 SGHRS, CDR2 YFSETQ. The CDR3 contains 15 residues. The CDR3 loop reads CASSSLAGGTYEQYF. The CDR3 nucleotides read TGCGCCAGCAGTTCGCTAGCGGGGGGGACCTACGAGCAGTACTTC.